This is a list of T cell receptor beta chains from one sample in a study. TCRdb re-derived calls from the RT-PCR reads in MiXCR, one entry per CDR3 protein. The repertoire has some 4,000 distinct CDR3 sequences, approximately 34% of them found once; the top ten carry roughly 5%. Sequenced input: memory CD4+ T cells from salivary gland. These receptors were taken from a female donor with primary Sjogren's syndrome. The conserved cysteine and the conserved F or W are not part of the CDR3 here. Each record gives: V gene, CDR3 protein.

TRBV4-1	ASSPRTGTTGELF
TRBV5-1	ASSLDDPNTGELF
TRBV20-1	SASRGKLGIYNSPLH
TRBV5-1	ASSVLAGSSYNEQF
TRBV5-1	ASSLEAGDDTQY
TRBV7-3	ASSLMGGANYT
TRBV6-5	ASGTSGSRSYNEQF
TRBV4-3	ASSRDVGVSYEQY
TRBV19	ASSQRDRGRFTEAF
TRBV7-2	ASSVLGTLPYEQY
TRBV7-2	ASSWSARGALTDTQY
TRBV7-9	ASSLPGGSYNEQF
TRBV20-1	SALGGLAGGRSYNEQF
TRBV20-1	SVIVSTDTQY
TRBV20-1	SASLTSYEQY
TRBV20-1	SARQGETQY
TRBV6-1	ASKVWFQGSYGYT
TRBV4-2	ASSPQRDREEKLF
TRBV24-1	ATSDSGLAGTQF
TRBV29-1	SVVEGQGLNIQY
TRBV5-1	ASSLGGGSNEQF
TRBV6-1	ASRDYGYT
TRBV7-6	ASSFWTGGEQETQY
TRBV3-1	ASSQDRLAGGETQY
TRBV6-6	ASSYSPRGHFRCQVQH
TRBV27	ASSPGTHRRETQY
TRBV20-1	SASPGTSGGGDTQY
TRBV27	ASSLLGVEYEQF
TRBV2	ASNRPDSQY
TRBV11-2	ASSLGGLAGADTQY
TRBV5-6	ASSLKGGETQY
TRBV5-1	ASSLGELF
TRBV12-3/TRBV12-4	ASSFKKGSASADTQY
TRBV4-2	ASSQERLANEQF
TRBV6-5	ASSSRLTFTYGYT
TRBV12-3/TRBV12-4	ASSFSRAAQY
TRBV19	ASSMPDRGLSPLH
TRBV4-2	ASSPSSNQLLGEH
TRBV20-1	SARDEGADEKLF
TRBV11-3	ASSFGAGRMVYGYT
TRBV7-9	ASSLGTSAYSKQF
TRBV18	ASSPVRTSTGELF
TRBV29-1	SASSLLSYEQY
TRBV11-2	ASSPRPSGRAINEQF
TRBV5-1	ASSPGAPTYNEQL
TRBV27	ASSYRDSTYEQY
TRBV5-4	ASSQVGSEQF
TRBV20-1	SAQLDRALGAF
TRBV27	ASSSLKTGSKAYGYT